These 10 T cell receptor beta chains share one sample of origin, sequenced in a study of response to subunit inactivated influenza vaccine. TCRdb passed the RT-PCR reads through MiXCR, listing each CDR3 protein once. The sample holds approximately 520,000 distinct CDR3 sequences, 25% seen once. The starting material was CD4+ T cells sorted from PBMCs, obtained 5 days after vaccination. The receptors originated from a man in his fifties or sixties who received an inactivated influenza vaccine.

The V gene is TRBV20-1, the J gene TRBJ2-2, with 8 bases identical to TRBD1. Germline V gene data show CDR1 as DFQATT and CDR2 as SNEGSKA (reference sequence). This CDR3 contains 16 residues. J was trimmed by 0 bases and V by 1 base; bases with no gene match: 4. The CDR3 DNA reads as TGCAGTGCTAGAGGGCAGGGGGCGGCGAACACCGGGGAGCTGTTTTTT. Its translation: CSARGQGAANTGELFF.

The sample holds a few counts of this clonotype. This chain joins TRBV6-2 or TRBV6-3 and TRBJ1-1, with TRBD1 matching over 9 bases. The V gene's germline CDR1 is MNHEY and CDR2 SVGEGT. The junction had 7 bases not matched to a gene; V was cut back by 7 bases and J by 4 bases. This CDR3 comprises 14 residues. The CDR3 coding sequence is TGTGCCAGCAAAAAGGGACAGGGTCCCACTGAAGCTTTCTTT. Protein product: CASKKGQGPTEAFF.

This clonotype was seen a handful of times. V and J are TRBV4-2 and TRBJ2-7, with D tentatively TRBD1 (6 bases). The V end lost 0 bases, the J end lost 3 bases, and 12 bases lay between the germline ends. Per germline, CDR1 LGHNA and CDR2 YNFKEQ. This CDR3 has 15 amino acids. CDR3 nucleotides: TGTGCCAGCAGCCAAGAGGACAGTTTCGTCTACGAGCAGTACTTC. Protein sequence: CASSQEDSFVYEQYF.

The chain has TRBV7-2 and TRBJ1-2; D remains ambiguous. The CDR3 is 14 residues long. Germline V gene sequence: CDR1 SGHTA, CDR2 FQGNSA. Trimming stripped 7 bases from V and 8 bases from J, with 20 bases between. The CDR3 spells CASTAGRRMTGYTF. CDR3 nucleotide sequence: TGTGCCAGCACCGCCGGACGGCGTATGACGGGCTACACCTTC.

The V call is TRBV4-2, the J call TRBJ2-6; maybe TRBD2 (6 bases). The CDR3 is 19 amino acids. The V gene's germline CDR1 is LGHNA and CDR2 YNFKEQ. V was clipped by 5 bases and J by 0 bases, with 20 bases between them. This CDR3 reads CASSERGLYSSSGANVLTF. In DNA, the CDR3 is TGTGCCAGCAGCGAACGAGGACTATACTCCAGCTCTGGGGCCAACGTCCTGACTTTC.

The V call is TRBV7-9, the J call TRBJ2-2; 9 bases fit TRBD1. The ends lost 5 bases at V and 7 bases at J; junction bases unmatched: 8. Germline V gene lookup returns CDR1 SEHNR and CDR2 FQNEAQ (reference sequence). CDR3 length: 15 residues. The CDR3: CASSPGTGRNGELFF. For the CDR3, the DNA is TGTGCCAGCAGCCCCGGGACAGGGCGGAACGGGGAGCTGTTTTTT.

The rearrangement joins TRBV12-3 or TRBV12-4 to TRBJ2-1; 9 nucleotides agree with TRBD1. There are 15 residues in the CDR3. With V trimmed by 6 bases and J by 4 bases, 7 bases remained unmatched. The CDR3: CASRTGTGTYNEQFF. The CDR3 DNA reads as TGTGCCAGCAGAACCGGGACAGGGACATACAATGAGCAGTTCTTC.

The chain recombines TRBV29-1 with TRBJ2-1, with a possible D match to TRBD1 (6 bases). The V end lost 4 bases, the J end lost 5 bases, and 9 bases lay between the germline ends. The CDR3 spans 12 residues. Germline-derived CDR1 and CDR2 are SQVTM and ANQGSEA. The CDR3 DNA reads TGCAGCGTTGGACAGGTCGACAATGAGCAGTTCTTC. The encoded protein is CSVGQVDNEQFF.

The chain carries TRBV20-1 and TRBJ2-2; 8 nucleotides align to TRBD1. The CDR3 runs to 14 residues. Losses at the gene ends were 2 bases for V and 7 bases for J; bases not matched to a gene: 6. In germline, CDR1 is DFQATT, CDR2 SNEGSKA (reference sequence). The DNA of the CDR3 is TGCAGTGCTAGACGACAGGGGTCCGACGGGGAGCTGTTTTTT. Encoded protein: CSARRQGSDGELFF.

This clonotype occurred a few times. This chain uses TRBV28 with TRBJ1-1, with D perhaps TRBD1 (6 bases). The CDR3 sequence is 14 residues long. Per the germline V gene, CDR1 is MDHEN and CDR2 is SYDVKM. V dropped 6 bases and J dropped 8 bases, with 19 bases sitting between them. The CDR3 reads CASRQGQLFVEAFF. In DNA, the CDR3 is TGTGCCAGCAGACAAGGACAGCTCTTCGTCGAAGCTTTCTTT.